These T cell receptor beta chains were read from a single sample in a study of shared clonotypes between healthy human individuals. Measured with immunoSEQ multiplex PCR; TCRdb has only the in-frame clones, and not every one. The sample yields 2 million or so clones, 95% seen once. The sample taken for sequencing was naive CD4+ T cells sorted from blood. The receptor set was obtained from a man in his late teens or twenties in good health. CDR3s include the opening cysteine and the closing phenylalanine or tryptophan. The order of the fields is D gene, clone size, V gene, J gene, CDR3 protein, CDR3 DNA. D genes are given only for firm matches. The size of a clone is reported for some rows only, either as once, few or many, or as a class for expanded clones.

-	-	TRBV28	TRBJ1-6	CAGKSGPSLNSPLHF	TGTGCCGGCAAATCCGGGCCCTCTCTGAATTCACCCCTCCACTTT
TRBD1	-	TRBV2	TRBJ1-1	CASVVMTGEVNTEAFF	TGTGCCAGCGTAGTGATGACAGGGGAGGTGAACACTGAAGCTTTCTTT
TRBD1	-	TRBV7-6	TRBJ1-4	CASSSGTVNEKLFF	TGTGCCAGCAGTTCCGGGACAGTAAATGAAAAACTGTTTTTT
-	once	TRBV5-1	TRBJ1-1	CASSLGGVSTEAFF	TGCGCCAGCAGCCTCGGAGGCGTCTCCACTGAAGCTTTCTTT
TRBD1	-	TRBV5-1	TRBJ2-5	CASSPDRVGETQYF	TGCGCCAGCAGCCCGGACAGGGTAGGAGAGACCCAGTACTTC
-	-	TRBV11-3	TRBJ1-5	CASSLNQPQHF	TGTGCCAGCAGCCTGAATCAGCCCCAGCATTTT
TRBD2	-	TRBV10-3	TRBJ2-7	CAISESTSGREYF	TGTGCCATCAGTGAGAGTACTAGCGGGAGGGAGTACTTC
-	-	TRBV11-3	TRBJ1-5	CASSFRDQPQHF	TGTGCCAGCAGCTTCAGGGATCAGCCCCAGCATTTT
-	once	TRBV30	TRBJ1-4	CAWRPGGVGEKLFF	TGTGCCTGGAGGCCGGGAGGAGTGGGTGAAAAACTGTTTTTT
-	-	TRBV28	TRBJ2-7	CASSRSPPLSYEQYF	TGTGCCAGCAGTCGTAGTCCTCCCCTCTCCTACGAGCAGTACTTC
-	-	TRBV29-1	TRBJ1-2	CSVSGTAYGYTF	TGCAGCGTCTCCGGGACGGCCTATGGCTACACCTTC
TRBD1	-	TRBV5-1	TRBJ2-7	CASSMGQGAYEQYF	TGCGCCAGCAGCATGGGACAGGGGGCCTACGAGCAGTACTTC
-	-	TRBV5-1	TRBJ2-1	CASSLWASADNEQFF	TGCGCCAGCAGCTTGTGGGCTAGCGCCGACAATGAGCAGTTCTTC
-	-	TRBV11-2	TRBJ1-4	CASSLDPQGRLFF	TGTGCCAGCAGCTTAGATCCTCAGGGGAGACTGTTTTTT
-	-	TRBV18	TRBJ2-7	CASSPRGYEQYF	TGTGCCAGCTCACCACGCGGCTACGAGCAGTACTTC
-	once	TRBV10-1	TRBJ2-2	CASSELPVPGELFF	TGCGCCAGCAGTGAATTACCCGTCCCCGGGGAGCTGTTTTTT
-	once	TRBV10-3	TRBJ1-1	CAIMISENTEAFF	TGTGCCATCATGATAAGTGAGAACACTGAAGCTTTCTTT
-	-	TRBV7-2	TRBJ1-2	CASSWGLQTGYTF	TGTGCCAGCAGCTGGGGACTCCAAACTGGCTACACCTTC
-	-	TRBV15	TRBJ2-5	CATSRDPGWETQYF	TGTGCCACCAGCAGAGATCCAGGGTGGGAGACCCAGTACTTC
-	-	TRBV10-3	TRBJ2-7	CASTEAGRDNEQYF	TGTGCCAGTACGGAGGCAGGGAGAGACAACGAGCAGTACTTC
TRBD2	-	TRBV10-3	TRBJ2-7	CAAAPSGPNEQYF	TGTGCCGCCGCCCCTAGCGGTCCTAACGAGCAGTACTTC
-	-	TRBV7-2	TRBJ1-6	CASSLSWLANSPLHF	TGTGCCAGCAGCTTAAGTTGGCTCGCCAATTCACCCCTCCACTTT
TRBD1	-	TRBV29-1	TRBJ1-1	CSVKLTLDRGQAFF	TGCAGCGTTAAGCTCACCCTGGACAGGGGGCAAGCTTTCTTT
-	-	TRBV18	TRBJ1-5	CASSPSGINSNQPQHF	TGTGCCAGCTCACCTTCGGGCATTAATAGCAATCAGCCCCAGCATTTT
-	-	TRBV6-5	TRBJ2-5	CASSYGTPQETQYF	TGTGCCAGCAGTTACGGGACTCCCCAAGAGACCCAGTACTTC
-	once	TRBV28	TRBJ2-5	CASSFLRQGGTQYF	TGTGCCAGCAGTTTTCTGCGGCAGGGGGGGACCCAGTACTTC
-	-	TRBV6-1	TRBJ2-5	CASSEALRAGETQYF	TGTGCCAGCAGTGAAGCGCTCAGGGCGGGGGAGACCCAGTACTTC
TRBD1	-	TRBV5-4	TRBJ2-1	CASSLPRDREGNEQFF	TGTGCCAGCAGCTTGCCCCGGGACAGGGAGGGAAATGAGCAGTTCTTC
TRBD2	-	TRBV5-8	TRBJ2-5	CASSLIGLAGYKETQYF	TGTGCCAGCAGCCTCATCGGACTAGCGGGTTATAAAGAGACCCAGTACTTC
-	-	TRBV27	TRBJ2-7	CASRQDALPYEQYF	TGTGCCAGCAGGCAGGACGCCCTTCCCTACGAGCAGTACTTC
-	-	TRBV18	TRBJ1-3	CASSPFPTGSSGNTIYF	TGTGCCAGCTCACCGTTTCCGACAGGATCGTCAGGAAACACCATATATTTT
-	-	TRBV5-1	TRBJ2-1	CASSLDPGSSYNEQFF	TGCGCCAGCAGTCTGGATCCGGGCAGCTCCTACAATGAGCAGTTCTTC
-	-	TRBV6-6	TRBJ1-2	CACSPGPINYGYTF	TGTGCCTGCTCCCCAGGGCCCATTAACTATGGCTACACCTTC
-	-	TRBV7-3	TRBJ2-1	CASSPSPTVGMEQFF	TGTGCCAGCAGCCCCTCCCCGACAGTGGGGATGGAGCAGTTCTTC
-	once	TRBV28	TRBJ2-3	CASRGPADTQYF	TGTGCCAGCAGGGGGCCGGCAGATACGCAGTATTTT
-	-	TRBV5-1	TRBJ1-2	CASTNTASNYGYTF	TGCGCCAGCACGAACACAGCGTCTAACTATGGCTACACCTTC
-	-	TRBV6-6	TRBJ1-4	CASSPPGGNEKLFF	TGTGCCAGCAGTCCCCCCGGGGGAAATGAAAAACTGTTTTTT
-	-	TRBV5-4	TRBJ2-2	CASSLAPLPGAGELFF	TGTGCCAGCAGCTTGGCCCCCTTACCAGGCGCCGGGGAGCTGTTTTTT
TRBD1	-	TRBV19	TRBJ2-1	CASRSGTGNEQFF	TGTGCCAGTAGGTCCGGGACAGGGAATGAGCAGTTCTTC
-	-	TRBV5-6	TRBJ2-3	CASSLGARETFTDTQYF	TGTGCCAGCAGCTTGGGGGCCCGGGAGACCTTCACAGATACGCAGTATTTT
TRBD1	-	TRBV28	TRBJ1-4	CASSSPGGGATNEKLFF	TGTGCCAGCAGTTCCCCGGGAGGGGGCGCAACTAATGAAAAACTGTTTTTT
-	-	TRBV7-8	TRBJ2-5	CASSPNQGKETQYF	TGTGCCAGCAGCCCGAACCAGGGAAAAGAGACCCAGTACTTC
TRBD1	-	TRBV6-5	TRBJ1-1	CASTSPGQGAPEAFF	TGTGCCAGCACCAGTCCGGGACAGGGGGCCCCTGAAGCTTTCTTT
-	-	TRBV9	TRBJ2-3	CASSVLGGDTQYF	TGTGCCAGCAGCGTACTGGGGGGTGATACGCAGTATTTT
-	-	TRBV7-6	TRBJ1-4	CASSLGRRGVDEKLFF	TGTGCCAGCAGCCTGGGACGGCGCGGGGTCGATGAAAAACTGTTTTTT
TRBD1	once	TRBV7-8	TRBJ1-4	CASSSGQGREKLFF	TGTGCCAGCAGTTCAGGACAGGGGAGGGAAAAACTGTTTTTT
-	-	TRBV5-4	TRBJ1-6	CASSLLGTALHF	TGTGCCAGCAGCTTGTTAGGGACGGCCCTCCACTTT
-	-	TRBV10-3	TRBJ1-6	CAISAKGPNSPLHF	TGTGCCATCAGTGCGAAGGGGCCTAATTCACCCCTCCACTTT
TRBD2	-	TRBV7-9	TRBJ2-5	CASSTRTSGRGETQYF	TGTGCCAGCAGCACCCGGACTAGCGGGAGAGGAGAGACCCAGTACTTC
TRBD1	-	TRBV27	TRBJ1-2	CASSSGQGARNYGYTF	TGTGCCAGCAGTTCTGGACAGGGGGCACGAAACTATGGCTACACCTTC
TRBD1	-	TRBV5-1	TRBJ1-2	CATRTGAEYGYTF	TGCGCCACTCGGACAGGGGCAGAGTATGGCTACACCTTC